This passage covers 8 T cell receptor beta chains from one sample sequenced in a study of cytomegalovirus exposure and HLA in healthy donors. TCRdb's table, derived via immunoSEQ multiplex PCR, lists solely in-frame clones and lacks some. This table has some 83,000 clones, about 94% appearing once. Sequenced sample: PBMCs. These TCRs come from a woman between 18 and 30 years old in good health and CMV-seronegative.

This clone appeared a few times. The chain employs TRBV29-1 and TRBJ2-7; unclear D gene. Germline lookup yields CDR1 SQVTM and CDR2 ANQGSEA. This CDR3 has 12 amino acids. Trimming pared 4 bases from V and 3 bases from J, leaving 10 bases between. CDR3 sequence: CSVGNSFYEQYF. The CDR3 region has the DNA TGCAGCGTTGGTAACAGCTTCTACGAGCAGTACTTC.

The chain employs TRBV4-1 and TRBJ2-7; 7 bases line up with TRBD1. The CDR3 has 17 amino acids. V dropped 0 bases and J dropped 3; count of bases not matched to a gene: 11. In germline, CDR1 is MGHRA, CDR2 YSYEKL. CDR3 protein: CASSQEEFDRANYEQYF. The CDR3, as DNA: TGCGCCAGCAGCCAAGAGGAATTCGACAGGGCGAACTACGAGCAGTACTTC.

The chain employs TRBV7-2 and TRBJ1-1; a possible D gene is TRBD1 (5 bases). Germline-derived CDR1 and CDR2 are SGHTA and FQGNSA. Trimming removed 5 bases at V and 1 base at J, with 17 bases between. This CDR3 contains 16 residues. CDR3 sequence (DNA): TGTGCCAGCAGCCTCAGTGGGGGGGGACGGAACACTGAAGCTTTCTTT. The encoded protein is CASSLSGGGRNTEAFF.

The chain is built from TRBV16 and TRBJ2-7; D not certain. This CDR3 spans 14 amino acids. Germline-derived CDR1 and CDR2 are KGHSY and FQNENV. Trimming left V 3 bases short and J 3 bases short, with 12 bases between. CDR3 sequence reads: CASSHSPASYEQYF. As DNA, the CDR3 is TGTGCCAGCAGCCACTCCCCAGCGAGCTACGAGCAGTACTTC.

The chain carries TRBV7-9 and TRBJ2-7; possibly TRBD1 for D (6 bases). V lost 5 bases and J 1 base, leaving 12 bases between the germline ends. Germline loops: CDR1 SEHNR, CDR2 FQNEAQ (reference sequence). The CDR3 is 14 amino acids. As DNA, the CDR3 is TGTGCCAGCAGCCCCGGGACAACATCCTACGAGCAGTACTTC. This sequence encodes CASSPGTTSYEQYF. Full variable domain (rest looked up from reference TRBV7-9 and TRBJ2-7): DTGVSQNPRHKITKRGQNVTFRCDPISEHNRLYWYRQTLGQGPEFLTYFQNEAQLEKSRLLSDRFSAERPKGSFSTLEIQRTEQGDSAMYLCASSPGTTSYEQYFGPGTRLTVT.

This clone was observed a few times. Other DNA variants within this sample encode the same CDR3. The V and J genes are TRBV5-1 and TRBJ2-7; 13 bases are a match to TRBD2. CDR1 is SGHRS, CDR2 YFSETQ, per germline. This CDR3 spans 14 amino acids. Trimming at V came to 4 bases and at J to 4 bases, leaving 2 bases not matched to a gene. CDR3 nucleotides: TGCGCCAGCAGCCCGGGACTAGCGGGATACGAGCAGTACTTC. Translated, it gives CASSPGLAGYEQYF.

The V and J genes are TRBV4-3 and TRBJ2-7; TRBD1 matches 7 bases. After removal of 3 bases from V and 0 bases from J, the junction contained 5 bases not matched to a gene. The germline gives CDR1 LGHNA, CDR2 YSLEER. This CDR3 spans 15 amino acids. The CDR3 loop is CASSHGWDSSYEQYF. The DNA of the CDR3 is TGCGCCAGCAGCCACGGGTGGGACAGCTCCTACGAGCAGTACTTC.

The V and J genes are TRBV11-2 and TRBJ2-1; 13 nucleotides align to TRBD2. The germline V gene has CDR1 SGHAT and CDR2 FQNNGV. The J segment lost 8 bases and the V segment lost 4 bases, leaving 5 bases of the junction unmatched. This CDR3 contains 15 residues. CDR3 sequence reads: CASSSGLAGLDEQFF. For the CDR3, the DNA is TGTGCCAGCAGCTCGGGACTAGCGGGACTGGATGAGCAGTTCTTC.